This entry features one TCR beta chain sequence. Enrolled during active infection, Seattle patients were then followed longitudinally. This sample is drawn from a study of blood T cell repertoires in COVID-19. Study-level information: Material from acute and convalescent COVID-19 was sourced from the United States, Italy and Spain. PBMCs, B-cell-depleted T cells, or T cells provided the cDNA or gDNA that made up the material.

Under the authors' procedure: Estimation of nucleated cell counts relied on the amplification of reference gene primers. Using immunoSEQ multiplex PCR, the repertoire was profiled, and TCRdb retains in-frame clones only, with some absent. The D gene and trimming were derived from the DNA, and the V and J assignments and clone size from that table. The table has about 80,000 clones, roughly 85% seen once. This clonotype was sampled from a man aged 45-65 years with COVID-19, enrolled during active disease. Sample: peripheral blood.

CDR3 sequence reads: CASSRGLAGGPSTGELFF. CDR3 nucleotide sequence: TGTGCCAGCAGCCGAGGACTAGCGGGAGGCCCATCCACCGGGGAGCTGTTTTTT. The rearrangement joins TRBV11-3 to TRBJ2-2; 14 bases are shared with TRBD2. This CDR3 has 18 amino acids. The ends lost 5 bases at V and 4 bases at J; junction bases unmatched: 9. The germline V gene has CDR1 SGHNT and CDR2 YENEEA.